A selection of T cell receptor beta chains follows, all from one sample in a study of cytomegalovirus exposure and HLA in healthy donors. The protocol was immunoSEQ multiplex PCR, while the TCRdb copy is restricted to in-frame clones and leaves out a portion. This table holds a few hundred thousand clones, around 80% found once. Specimen: PBMCs. The source is a girl aged 2-15 years in good health and CMV-seronegative. Each CDR3 is given with its conserved first and last residue. A D gene is named only where the DNA matches it firmly. The listing skips clone size in some rows; elsewhere it reads once, few, many or a size class.

D	size	J	V	CDR3	DNA
.	.	TRBJ2-3	TRBV6-5	CASSPGQYFTDTQYF	TGTGCCAGCAGTCCTGGACAGTACTTCACAGATACGCAGTATTTT
TRBD1	.	TRBJ2-1	TRBV29-1	CSVDRASYNEQFF	TGCAGCGTGGACAGGGCCTCCTACAATGAGCAGTTCTTC
.	.	TRBJ1-2	TRBV25-1	CASSESLVNYGYTF	TGTGCCAGCAGTGAATCTCTTGTAAACTATGGCTACACCTTC
.	.	TRBJ1-1	TRBV6-6	CASRAPGGANTEAFF	TGTGCCAGCAGGGCCCCGGGGGGCGCGAACACTGAAGCTTTCTTT
.	.	TRBJ2-3	TRBV28	CASSPGTQLGTDTQYF	TGTGCCAGCAGTCCGGGGACTCAGCTCGGCACAGATACGCAGTATTTT
TRBD1	.	TRBJ2-7	TRBV4-1	CASSPGTGDYEQYF	TGCGCCAGCAGCCCTGGGACAGGGGATTACGAGCAGTACTTC
TRBD1	.	TRBJ2-1	TRBV9	CASSFAPGTGGGNEQFF	TGTGCCAGCAGCTTCGCCCCCGGGACAGGGGGAGGCAATGAGCAGTTCTTC
.	.	TRBJ1-5	TRBV19	CASNIWALSNQPQHF	TGTGCCAGTAATATATGGGCCCTTAGCAATCAGCCCCAGCATTTT
.	.	TRBJ2-7	TRBV20-1	CSALVYEQYF	TGCAGTGCGCTAGTCTACGAGCAGTACTTC
.	.	TRBJ1-1	TRBV9	CASSVEGGGGTEAFF	TGTGCCAGCAGCGTAGAGGGGGGCGGGGGCACTGAAGCTTTCTTT
TRBD1	.	TRBJ1-6	TRBV10-2	CASSGTGSSPLHF	TGCGCCAGCAGTGGGACAGGGTCATCACCCCTCCACTTT
.	.	TRBJ2-7	TRBV7-3	CASSPHSSGEQYF	TGTGCCAGCAGCCCCCACTCCAGCGGGGAGCAGTACTTC
TRBD2	.	TRBJ2-5	TRBV7-9	CSSSFLILADNQETQYF	TGTTCCAGCAGCTTCCTAATACTAGCGGATAATCAAGAGACCCAGTACTTC
.	few	TRBJ1-2	TRBV7-9	CASSLDLAYGYTF	TGTGCCAGCAGCTTAGACCTAGCCTATGGCTACACCTTC
.	.	TRBJ2-5	TRBV7-9	CASSLRGAETQYF	TGTGCCAGCAGCTTACGGGGGGCGGAGACCCAGTACTTC
.	.	TRBJ1-2	TRBV28	CASSLGGAIHGYTF	TGTGCCAGCAGTTTAGGGGGGGCGATACATGGCTACACCTTC
TRBD2	.	TRBJ2-7	TRBV28	CASRRSGGIDEQYF	TGTGCCAGCAGGCGGAGCGGGGGGATCGACGAGCAGTACTTC
.	once	TRBJ1-4	TRBV7-9	CASSLQRGGEKLSF	TGTGCCAGCAGCTTACAAAGGGGAGGTGAAAAACTGTCTTTT
TRBD1	.	TRBJ1-2	TRBV6-4	CASSRDRNYGYTF	TGTGCCAGCAGTAGGGACAGAAACTATGGCTACACCTTC
.	.	TRBJ1-1	TRBV9	CASSLYRNTEAFF	TGTGCCAGCAGCCTTTACAGGAACACTGAAGCTTTCTTT
TRBD2	.	TRBJ2-1	TRBV7-2	CASVHLQRESHEQFF	TGTGCCAGTGTCCACCTTCAGCGGGAGTCCCATGAGCAGTTCTTC
.	.	TRBJ2-3	TRBV28	CASSWELIRSTDTQYF	TGTGCCAGCAGTTGGGAGCTGATTCGTAGCACAGATACGCAGTATTTT
TRBD1	.	TRBJ1-5	TRBV30	CAWSAGQGNQPQHF	TGTGCCTGGAGTGCGGGACAGGGTAATCAGCCCCAGCATTTT
.	.	TRBJ2-7	TRBV28	CASSFGSGYEQYF	TGTGCCAGCAGTTTCGGGTCGGGCTACGAGCAGTACTTC
TRBD2	.	TRBJ2-3	TRBV5-1	CASSNGTSGITDTQYF	TGCGCCAGCAGCAACGGGACTAGCGGTATCACAGATACGCAGTATTTT
.	.	TRBJ1-3	TRBV6-1	CASSEWGGVEDTIYF	TGTGCCAGCAGTGAATGGGGAGGGGTTGAAGACACCATATATTTT
TRBD1	.	TRBJ1-5	TRBV27	CASSLSPTGGDQPQHF	TGTGCCAGCAGTTTATCCCCGACAGGGGGGGATCAGCCCCAGCATTTT
TRBD1	.	TRBJ2-5	TRBV2	CATRQGLGETQYF	TGTGCCACCAGACAGGGGTTAGGAGAGACCCAGTACTTC
TRBD2	once	TRBJ2-1	TRBV5-4	CASSFGVAGEYNQFF	TGTGCCAGCAGCTTTGGTGTAGCGGGAGAATATAATCAGTTCTTC
TRBD1	.	TRBJ1-4	TRBV7-9	CASNPQGETNEKLFF	TGTGCCAGCAATCCTCAGGGGGAAACTAATGAAAAACTGTTTTTT
TRBD1	once	TRBJ1-5	TRBV11-2	CASSPTGGSNQPQHF	TGTGCCAGCAGCCCGACAGGGGGCAGCAATCAGCCCCAGCATTTT
.	.	TRBJ2-1	TRBV7-4	CASSLILRYEQFF	TGTGCCAGCAGCTTAATACTGAGGTATGAGCAGTTCTTC